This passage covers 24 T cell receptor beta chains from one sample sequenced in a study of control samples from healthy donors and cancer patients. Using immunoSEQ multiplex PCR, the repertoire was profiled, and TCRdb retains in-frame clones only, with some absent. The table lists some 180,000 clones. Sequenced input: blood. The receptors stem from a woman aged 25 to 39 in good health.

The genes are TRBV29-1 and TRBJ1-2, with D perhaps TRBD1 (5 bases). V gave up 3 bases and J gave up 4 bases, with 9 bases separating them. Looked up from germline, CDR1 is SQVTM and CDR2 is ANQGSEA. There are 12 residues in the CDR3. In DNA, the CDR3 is TGCAGCGTTGAGGCGGGGCCCTATGGCTACACCTTC. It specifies CSVEAGPYGYTF.

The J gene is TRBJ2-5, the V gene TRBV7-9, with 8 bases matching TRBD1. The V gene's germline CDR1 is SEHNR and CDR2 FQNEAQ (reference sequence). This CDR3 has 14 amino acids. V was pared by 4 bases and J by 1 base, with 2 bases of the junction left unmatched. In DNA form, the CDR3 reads TGTGCCAGCAGCTCGACAGGGGCCCAAGAGACCCAGTACTTC. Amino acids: CASSSTGAQETQYF.

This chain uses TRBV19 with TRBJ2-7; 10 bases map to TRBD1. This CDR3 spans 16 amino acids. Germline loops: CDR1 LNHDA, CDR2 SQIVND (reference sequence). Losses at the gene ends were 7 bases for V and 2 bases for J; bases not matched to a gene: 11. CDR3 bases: TGTGCCAGTAAGACAGGGGGCTCCTCTATTACCTACGAGCAGTACTTC. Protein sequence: CASKTGGSSITYEQYF.

The CDR3 reads CASSDNLNNEQFF. CDR3 coding DNA: TGTGCCAGCAGCGATAATCTGAACAATGAGCAGTTCTTC. The rearrangement joins TRBV7-9 to TRBJ2-1, with unresolved D. This CDR3 is built from 13 residues. The V and J ends lost 5 bases and 5 bases respectively, with 10 bases between them. Germline loops: CDR1 SEHNR, CDR2 FQNEAQ (reference sequence).

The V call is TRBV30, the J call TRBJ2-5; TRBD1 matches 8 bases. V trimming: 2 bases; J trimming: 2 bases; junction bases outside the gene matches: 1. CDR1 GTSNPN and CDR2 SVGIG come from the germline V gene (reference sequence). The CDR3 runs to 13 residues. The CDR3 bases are TGTGCCTGGAGTAGGGACAGGCAAGAGACCCAGTACTTC. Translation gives CAWSRDRQETQYF.

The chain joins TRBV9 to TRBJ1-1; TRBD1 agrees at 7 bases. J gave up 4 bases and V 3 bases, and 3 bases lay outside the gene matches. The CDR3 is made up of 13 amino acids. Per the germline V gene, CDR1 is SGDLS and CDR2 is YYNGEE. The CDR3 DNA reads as TGTGCCAGCAGCGCGACAGGGTTCACTGAAGCTTTCTTT. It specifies CASSATGFTEAFF.

CDR3 region: CATSRAGMNTEAFF. CDR3 DNA: TGTGCCACCAGCAGAGCAGGGATGAACACTGAAGCTTTCTTT. This chain joins TRBV15 and TRBJ1-1; a weak D match, TRBD1 (5 bases). V was trimmed by 1 base and J by 0 bases, leaving 6 bases between them. CDR1 is LNHNV and CDR2 is YYDKDF in the germline V gene (reference sequence). The CDR3 contains 14 residues.

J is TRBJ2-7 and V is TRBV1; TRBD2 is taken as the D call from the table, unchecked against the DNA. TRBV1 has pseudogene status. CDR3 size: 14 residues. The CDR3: CTSSQGGNSYEQYF. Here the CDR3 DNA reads TGCACCAGCAGCCAAGGAGGGAACTCCTACGAGCAGTACTTC.

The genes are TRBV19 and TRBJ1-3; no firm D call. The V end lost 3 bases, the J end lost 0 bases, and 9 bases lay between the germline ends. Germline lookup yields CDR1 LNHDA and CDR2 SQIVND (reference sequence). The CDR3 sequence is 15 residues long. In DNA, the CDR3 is TGTGCCAGTAGTATTCAACCAAGCTCTGGAAACACCATATATTTT. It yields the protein CASSIQPSSGNTIYF.

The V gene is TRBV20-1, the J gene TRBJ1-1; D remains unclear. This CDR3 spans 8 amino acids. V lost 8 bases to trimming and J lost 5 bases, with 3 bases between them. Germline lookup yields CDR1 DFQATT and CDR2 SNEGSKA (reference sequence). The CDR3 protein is CSPTEAFF. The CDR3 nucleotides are TGCAGTCCTACTGAAGCTTTCTTT.

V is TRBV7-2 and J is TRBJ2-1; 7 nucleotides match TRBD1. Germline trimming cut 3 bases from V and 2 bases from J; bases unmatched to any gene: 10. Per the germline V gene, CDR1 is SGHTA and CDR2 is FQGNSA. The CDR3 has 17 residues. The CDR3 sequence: CASSFLGGERTYNEQFF. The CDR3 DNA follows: TGTGCCAGCAGCTTTCTAGGGGGCGAACGTACCTACAATGAGCAGTTCTTC. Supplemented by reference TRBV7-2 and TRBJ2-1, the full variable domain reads GAGVSQSPSNKVTEKGKDVELRCDPISGHTALYWYRQSLGQGLEFLIYFQGNSAPDKSGLPSDRFSAERTGGSVSTLTIQRTQQEDSAVYLCASSFLGGERTYNEQFFGPGTRLTVL.

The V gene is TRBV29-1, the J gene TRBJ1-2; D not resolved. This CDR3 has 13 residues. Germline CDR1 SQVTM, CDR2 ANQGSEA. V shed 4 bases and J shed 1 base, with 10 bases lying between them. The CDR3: CSVVRGNNYGYTF. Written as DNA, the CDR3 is TGCAGCGTTGTTCGGGGAAATAACTATGGCTACACCTTC.

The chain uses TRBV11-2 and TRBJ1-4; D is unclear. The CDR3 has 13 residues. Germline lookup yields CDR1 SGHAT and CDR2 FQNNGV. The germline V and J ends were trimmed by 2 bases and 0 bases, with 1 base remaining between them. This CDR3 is CASSLSTNEKLFF. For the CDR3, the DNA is TGTGCCAGCAGCTTATCAACTAATGAAAAACTGTTTTTT.

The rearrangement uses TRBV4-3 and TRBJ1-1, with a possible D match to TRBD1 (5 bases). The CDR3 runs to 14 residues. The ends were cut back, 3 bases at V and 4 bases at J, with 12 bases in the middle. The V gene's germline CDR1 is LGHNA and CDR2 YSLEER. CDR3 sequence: CASSQMWGGTEAFF. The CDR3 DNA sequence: TGCGCCAGCAGCCAGATGTGGGGCGGCACTGAAGCTTTCTTT.

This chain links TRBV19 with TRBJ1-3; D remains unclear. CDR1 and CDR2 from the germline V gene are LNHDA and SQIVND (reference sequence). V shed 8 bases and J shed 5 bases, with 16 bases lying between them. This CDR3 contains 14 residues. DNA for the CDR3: TGTGCCAGTGCTATAAAGGACTGGCGAAACACCATATATTTT. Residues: CASAIKDWRNTIYF.

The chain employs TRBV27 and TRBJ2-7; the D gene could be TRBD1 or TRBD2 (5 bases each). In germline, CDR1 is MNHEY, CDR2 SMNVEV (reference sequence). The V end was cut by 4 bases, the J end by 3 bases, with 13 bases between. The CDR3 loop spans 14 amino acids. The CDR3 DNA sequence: TGTGCCAGCAGTTACCGGGACGCCGTCTACGAGCAGTACTTC. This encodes CASSYRDAVYEQYF.

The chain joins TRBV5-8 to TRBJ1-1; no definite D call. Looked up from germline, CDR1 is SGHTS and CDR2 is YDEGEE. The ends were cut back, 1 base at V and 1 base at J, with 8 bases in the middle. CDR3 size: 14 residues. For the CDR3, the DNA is TGTGCCAGCAGCTTGTATGGCGGGAACACTGAAGCTTTCTTT. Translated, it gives CASSLYGGNTEAFF.

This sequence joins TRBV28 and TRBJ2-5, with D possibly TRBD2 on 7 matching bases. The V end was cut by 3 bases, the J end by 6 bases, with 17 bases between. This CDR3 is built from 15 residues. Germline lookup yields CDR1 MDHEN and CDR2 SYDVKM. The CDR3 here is CASSFLWGGHQTQYF. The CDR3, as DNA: TGTGCCAGCAGTTTTCTCTGGGGGGGGCACCAGACCCAGTACTTC.

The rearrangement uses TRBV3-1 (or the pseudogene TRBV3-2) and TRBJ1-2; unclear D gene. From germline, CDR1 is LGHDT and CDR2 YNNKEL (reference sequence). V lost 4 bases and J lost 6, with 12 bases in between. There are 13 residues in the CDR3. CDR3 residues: CASSLSVRNGYTF. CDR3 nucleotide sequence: TGTGCCAGCAGCCTAAGTGTCCGCAATGGCTACACCTTC.

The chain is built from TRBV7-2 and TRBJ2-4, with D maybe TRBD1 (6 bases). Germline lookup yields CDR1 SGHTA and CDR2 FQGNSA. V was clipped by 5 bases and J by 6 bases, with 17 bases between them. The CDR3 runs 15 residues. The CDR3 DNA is TGTGCCAGCAGCCCGAATTGGGGGCACGGAAACATTCAGTACTTC. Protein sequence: CASSPNWGHGNIQYF.

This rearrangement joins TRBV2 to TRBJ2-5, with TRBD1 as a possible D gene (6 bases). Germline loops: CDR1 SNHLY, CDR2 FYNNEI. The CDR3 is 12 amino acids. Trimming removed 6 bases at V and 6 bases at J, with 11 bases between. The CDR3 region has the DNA TGTGCCAGCAGCGCGGACAGCCAGACCCAGTACTTC. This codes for CASSADSQTQYF.

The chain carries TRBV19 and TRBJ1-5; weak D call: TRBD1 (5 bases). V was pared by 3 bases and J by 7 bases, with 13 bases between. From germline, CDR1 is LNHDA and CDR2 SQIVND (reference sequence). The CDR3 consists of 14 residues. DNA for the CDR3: TGTGCCAGTAGTATCATGTGGACAAACCAGCCCCAGCATTTT. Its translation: CASSIMWTNQPQHF.

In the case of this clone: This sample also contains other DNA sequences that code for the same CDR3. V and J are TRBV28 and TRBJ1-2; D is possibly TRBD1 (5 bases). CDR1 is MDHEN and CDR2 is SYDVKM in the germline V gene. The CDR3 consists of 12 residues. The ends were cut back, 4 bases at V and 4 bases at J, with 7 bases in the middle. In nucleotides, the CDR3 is TGTGCCAGCAGTTCAGGGTCCTATGGCTACACCTTC. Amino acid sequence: CASSSGSYGYTF.

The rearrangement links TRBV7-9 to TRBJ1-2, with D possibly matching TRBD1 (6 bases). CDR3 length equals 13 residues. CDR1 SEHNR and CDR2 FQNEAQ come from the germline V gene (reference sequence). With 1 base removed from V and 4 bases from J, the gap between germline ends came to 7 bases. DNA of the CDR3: TGTGCCAGCAGCTTAGAGACAGGCTATGGCTACACCTTC. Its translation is CASSLETGYGYTF.